This T cell receptor beta chain stems from a study of regulatory and conventional T cells in RAG deficiency. Sequencing used immunoSEQ multiplex PCR; TCRdb keeps in-frame clones, though not all of them. The data contain 29,000 or so clones, about 96% of them singletons. Germline lookup yields CDR1 LNHDA and CDR2 SQIVND (reference sequence). The CDR3 totals 17 residues. Trimming left V 4 bases short and J 2 bases short, with 19 bases between. The sorted conventional CD4+ T cells were CD25-low and CD127-high, with genomic DNA sequenced. The sample was also linked to a second study, of regulatory T cells. Per that study: The primer mix had 52 TRBV and 13 TRBJ primers.

This sequence originates from a human donor in good health. The sample consisted of CD25- CD4+ T cells sorted from blood. The gene calls are TRBV19 and TRBJ2-3, with D perhaps matching TRBD2 (6 bases). The CDR3 nucleotides read TGTGCCAGTAGTAGATCCGGACTACAAAGCCCCACAGATACGCAGTATTTT. This codes for CASSRSGLQSPTDTQYF.